Listed below are T cell receptor beta chains from one sample, sequenced in a study of cytomegalovirus exposure and HLA in healthy donors. Profiled with immunoSEQ multiplex PCR; TCRdb holds only in-frame clones, not every one. The repertoire has 55,000 to 80,000 clones, approximately 70% of them found once; the top ten carry roughly a fifth. Source material: PBMCs. The receptor source for this set is a middle-aged man in good health and CMV-seropositive. CDR3s include the opening cysteine and the closing phenylalanine or tryptophan. Each record gives: D gene, clone size, J gene, V gene, CDR3 DNA, CDR3 protein. The D gene is left open where the match is weak. Rows give clone size only sometimes, using once, few, many, or a class for an expanded clone.

D: TRBD1; size: NA; J: TRBJ2-5; V: TRBV5-4; DNA: TGTGCCAGCAGTTGGACAGGGGGTGCCCAGTACTTC; CDR3: CASSWTGGAQYF
D: TRBD1; size: once; J: TRBJ2-5; V: TRBV9; DNA: TGTGCCAGCAGCCCCTCTGGACAGGGGGCAACCCAGTACTTC; CDR3: CASSPSGQGATQYF
D: NA; size: NA; J: TRBJ2-1; V: TRBV2; DNA: TGTGCCAGCACCGAATTTAGCAACTCCTACAATGAGCAGTTCTTC; CDR3: CASTEFSNSYNEQFF
D: NA; size: NA; J: TRBJ1-5; V: TRBV27; DNA: TGTGCCAGCAGGGGCAGGGCTAATCAGCCCCAGCATTTT; CDR3: CASRGRANQPQHF
D: TRBD1; size: NA; J: TRBJ2-5; V: TRBV27; DNA: TGTGCCAGCGGGCAACAGGGGGTGAAGGCCCAGTACTTC; CDR3: CASGQQGVKAQYF
D: NA; size: NA; J: TRBJ1-5; V: TRBV1; DNA: TGCACCAGCAGCCAAGAAACAGGGCAGGGGTGCAATCAGCCCCAGCATTTT; CDR3: CTSSQETGQGCNQPQHF
D: NA; size: NA; J: TRBJ2-4; V: TRBV2; DNA: TGTGCCGTCGTTAGGGGTGCCAAAAACATTCAGTACTTC; CDR3: CAVVRGAKNIQYF
D: NA; size: NA; J: TRBJ2-7; V: TRBV5-4; DNA: TGTGCCAGCAGCTTGGGAGCGGGTGCCTCCTACGAGCAGTACTTC; CDR3: CASSLGAGASYEQYF
D: NA; size: NA; J: TRBJ1-1; V: TRBV11-2; DNA: TGTGCCAGCAGTATCAGTGGCACTGAAGCTTTCTTT; CDR3: CASSISGTEAFF
D: NA; size: once; J: TRBJ2-3; V: TRBV6-4; DNA: TGTGCCAGCAGTGACGATGGAACTAGTCTCACAGATACGCAGTATTTT; CDR3: CASSDDGTSLTDTQYF
D: NA; size: NA; J: TRBJ2-3; V: TRBV7-2; DNA: TGTGCCAGCAGCTTAGTGGACTACACAGATACGCAGTATTTT; CDR3: CASSLVDYTDTQYF
D: NA; size: NA; J: TRBJ2-5; V: TRBV9; DNA: TGTGCCAGCAGCGTAGAAGGGGGGGCCGGTGGAGAGACCCAGTACTTC; CDR3: CASSVEGGAGGETQYF
D: TRBD1; size: NA; J: TRBJ2-1; V: TRBV4-1; DNA: TGCGCCAGCAGCCATGTCCTCAGGGGGCGTTTAAATGAGCAGTTCTTC; CDR3: CASSHVLRGRLNEQFF
D: NA; size: NA; J: TRBJ1-3; V: TRBV28; DNA: TGTGCCACCTCTCGGGGCTCTGGAAACACCATATATTTT; CDR3: CATSRGSGNTIYF
D: NA; size: NA; J: TRBJ1-1; V: TRBV21-1; DNA: TGTGCCAGCAGCAAAGGGAAACAGGGAAAAACTGAAGCTTTCTTT; CDR3: CASSKGKQGKTEAFF
D: NA; size: NA; J: TRBJ2-3; V: TRBV7-2; DNA: TGTGCCAGCAGCCATTCAGGGAGCACAGATACGCAGTATTTT; CDR3: CASSHSGSTDTQYF
D: TRBD2; size: NA; J: TRBJ2-2; V: TRBV4-1; DNA: TGCGCCAGCAGCCAAAAGCGGGGGGGCGGCGCCGGGGAGCTGTTTTTT; CDR3: CASSQKRGGGAGELFF
D: NA; size: NA; J: TRBJ1-1; V: TRBV12-2; DNA: TGTGCAAGTCGCTTAGTGCAGGGGATAGGATTGAACACTGAAGCTTTCTTT; CDR3: CASRLVQGIGLNTEAFF
D: NA; size: NA; J: TRBJ1-4; V: TRBV27; DNA: TGTGCCAGCAGTTTCTTACATTCACAGGGAACTGAAAAACTGTTTTTT; CDR3: CASSFLHSQGTEKLFF
D: TRBD2; size: NA; J: TRBJ2-7; V: TRBV20-1; DNA: TGCGGAGTAGCGGGGGCCTACGAGCAGTACTTC; CDR3: CGVAGAYEQYF
D: NA; size: NA; J: TRBJ1-5; V: TRBV19; DNA: TGTGCCAGCGCGACTCGGAGAGAGCCCCAGCATTTT; CDR3: CASATRREPQHF
D: NA; size: NA; J: TRBJ2-7; V: TRBV11-3; DNA: TGTGCCAGCAGCTTAGAGGCGGGGCGGCTTCAGTACTTC; CDR3: CASSLEAGRLQYF
D: NA; size: NA; J: TRBJ1-5; V: TRBV2; DNA: TGTGCCAGCAGGACAGGAAACAATCAGCCCCAGCATTTT; CDR3: CASRTGNNQPQHF
D: NA; size: few; J: TRBJ2-3; V: TRBV15; DNA: TGTGCCACCAGCAGAGATTCCTACGCAACAGATACGCAGTATTTT; CDR3: CATSRDSYATDTQYF
D: NA; size: NA; J: TRBJ2-4; V: TRBV4-2; DNA: TGTGCCAGCAGCCAAGAGGGGGCAGGGACCCCTTTGGACATTCAGTACTTC; CDR3: CASSQEGAGTPLDIQYF
D: TRBD1; size: NA; J: TRBJ1-1; V: TRBV28; DNA: TGTGCCAGCAATCAGGGGGCTAGGACTGAAGCTTTCTTT; CDR3: CASNQGARTEAFF